These 16 T cell receptor beta chains were sequenced from one sample in a study of shared clonotypes between healthy human individuals. Terminally differentiated effector memory CD45RA+ cells were excluded from the naive CD8 cells, which were CD45RO-negative and positively selected for CCR7. Profiling relied on immunoSEQ multiplex PCR, and the TCRdb table lists in-frame clones only, not all of them. Of about 2.1 million clones listed, around 95% were seen once; the top ten hold about 1.6%. Material: naive CD8+ T cells from PBMCs. All receptors come from a man between 18 and 29 years old in good health. Some clones in this sample may be carry-over from other donors' samples.

This clone was recorded once. J is TRBJ2-5 and V is TRBV18; 9 bases are shared with TRBD2. Looked up from germline, CDR1 is KGHSH and CDR2 is LQKENI. V gave up 4 bases and J gave up 4 bases; unmatched junction bases: 10. CDR3 length: 16 residues. This chain's CDR3 is CASSQTSGRSPETQYF. CDR3 DNA: TGTGCCAGCTCACAAACTAGCGGGCGTTCCCCAGAGACCCAGTACTTC.

This chain joins TRBV4-1 and TRBJ2-7, with D perhaps matching TRBD2 (6 bases). This CDR3 is built from 15 residues. V was trimmed by 2 bases and J by 5 bases, leaving 16 bases between them. Germline CDR1 is MGHRA and CDR2 is YSYEKL. CDR3: CASSQLRQGGDEQYF. The CDR3, as DNA: TGCGCCAGCAGCCAACTCCGGCAGGGAGGAGACGAGCAGTACTTC.

Worth noting for this clone: Other nucleotide sequences from this sample produce the same CDR3. The J gene is TRBJ2-7, the V gene TRBV5-6; 9 nucleotides match TRBD1. Germline-derived CDR1 and CDR2 are SGHDT and YYEEEE. The CDR3 extends over 14 amino acids. V dropped 4 bases and J dropped 4; count of bases not matched to a gene: 6. CDR3 nucleotide sequence: TGTGCCAGCAGCCAGGGACAGGGCGCGTACGAGCAGTACTTC. Residues: CASSQGQGAYEQYF.

The chain combines TRBV29-1 with TRBJ2-1; a weak D match, TRBD2 (7 bases). Looked up from germline, CDR1 is SQVTM and CDR2 is ANQGSEA. The CDR3 extends over 15 amino acids. V shed 2 bases and J shed 2 bases, with 13 bases lying between them. DNA of the CDR3: TGCAGCGTTGAAAGGGGGGGGAGGCCCTACAATGAGCAGTTCTTC. This encodes CSVERGGRPYNEQFF.

This rearrangement joins TRBV5-4 to TRBJ1-5, with D unresolved. The CDR3 extends over 16 amino acids. Germline CDR1 SGHNT, CDR2 YYREEE (reference sequence). Trimming shortened V by 3 bases and J by 0 bases, and 13 bases separated the two germline ends. As DNA, the CDR3 is TGTGCCAGCAGCTCCGGACCCGCCTATAGCAATCAGCCCCAGCATTTT. This gives the protein CASSSGPAYSNQPQHF.

This chain joins TRBV2 and TRBJ1-3, with D possibly being TRBD1 (6 bases). This CDR3 comprises 17 residues. Deletions cut 2 bases from V and 2 bases from J, with 16 bases between. Looked up from germline, CDR1 is SNHLY and CDR2 is FYNNEI. The CDR3 coding sequence is TGTGCCAGCAGTGAAAGGGGGAGAGGGGCGACTGGAAACACCATATATTTT. Protein sequence: CASSERGRGATGNTIYF.

The rearrangement links TRBV7-9 to TRBJ2-7; no clear D gene. Trimming took 6 bases from V and 3 from J, leaving 30 bases between them. Looked up from germline, CDR1 is SEHNR and CDR2 is FQNEAQ (reference sequence). This CDR3 spans 19 amino acids. CDR3 protein: CASSSTDLLRQVDFYEQYF. In nucleotides, the CDR3 is TGTGCCAGCAGTTCAACAGATCTTCTACGTCAGGTGGATTTCTACGAGCAGTACTTC.

The sample holds one count of this clone. This rearrangement joins TRBV7-8 to TRBJ2-7; D is possibly TRBD2 (5 bases). The CDR3 extends over 15 amino acids. Germline V lookup: CDR1 SGHVS, CDR2 FQNEAQ. V lost 1 base to trimming and J lost 0 bases, with 10 bases between them. CDR3 in amino acids: CASSLEASNSYEQYF. CDR3 DNA: TGTGCCAGCAGCTTAGAGGCTAGCAACTCCTACGAGCAGTACTTC. The full variable domain, in which reference TRBV7-8 and TRBJ2-7 provide the parts outside the CDR3, is GAGVSQSPRYKVAKRGQDVALRCDPISGHVSLFWYQQALGQGPEFLTYFQNEAQLDKSGLPSDRFFAERPEGSVSTLKIQRTQQEDSAVYLCASSLEASNSYEQYFGPGTRLTVT.

The chain couples TRBV6-1 to TRBJ2-7, with D perhaps matching TRBD2 (7 bases). The germline V gene has CDR1 MNHNS and CDR2 SASEGT. V was trimmed by 2 bases and J by 7 bases, leaving 24 bases between them. The CDR3 is 17 residues long. CDR3 residues: CASSELQGSVYGGEQYF. Here the CDR3 DNA reads TGTGCCAGCAGTGAACTACAGGGATCGGTCTACGGGGGGGAGCAGTACTTC.

V and J are TRBV9 and TRBJ2-1; 8 bases agree with TRBD2. Losses at the gene ends were 3 bases for V and 8 bases for J; bases not matched to a gene: 16. CDR1 and CDR2 from the germline V gene are SGDLS and YYNGEE. The CDR3 covers 17 residues. The CDR3 nucleotides read TGTGCCAGCAGCGGAGGTCGTGGTAGCGGGATTTTGGATGAGCAGTTCTTC. Residues: CASSGGRGSGILDEQFF.

V and J are TRBV18 and TRBJ1-1, with 9 nucleotides matching TRBD1. Unmatched junction bases numbered 11, after V lost 0 bases and J lost 6 bases. Germline loops: CDR1 KGHSH, CDR2 LQKENI. The CDR3 is 17 amino acids. The CDR3 DNA reads as TGTGCCAGCTCACCACCGGGGACAGGGATGGGACGGCCTGAAGCTTTCTTT. Its translation is CASSPPGTGMGRPEAFF. The variable domain in full, with the rest retrieved from reference TRBV18 and TRBJ1-1, is NAGVMQNPRHLVRRRGQEARLRCSPMKGHSHVYWYRQLPEEGLKFMVYLQKENIIDESGMPKERFSAEFPKEGPSILRIQQVVRGDSAAYFCASSPPGTGMGRPEAFFGQGTRLTVV.

This chain connects TRBV4-3 to TRBJ2-4; D may be TRBD1 (5 bases). Trimming shortened V by 2 bases and J by 5 bases, and 19 bases separated the two germline ends. Looked up from germline, CDR1 is LGHNA and CDR2 is YSLEER. The CDR3 sequence is 17 residues long. DNA of the CDR3: TGCGCCAGCAGCCAAAGGTTCCCGGGTGAAGGGGAAAACATTCAGTACTTC. Its protein is CASSQRFPGEGENIQYF.

The CDR3 DNA sequence: TGTGCCAGTAGCCTGGACAGGACCCTCTCTGGAAACACCATATATTTT. Its protein product is CASSLDRTLSGNTIYF. The chain couples TRBV19 to TRBJ1-3, with 7 bases identical to TRBD1. There are 16 residues in the CDR3. CDR1 LNHDA and CDR2 SQIVND come from the germline V gene (reference sequence). V dropped 6 bases and J dropped 0; count of bases not matched to a gene: 8.

On this clone itself: This specimen includes other DNA sequences encoding the same CDR3. The CDR3 DNA reads as TGTGCCAGCAGTTTTGGGACAGCTAACACTGAAGCTTTCTTT. Translation gives CASSFGTANTEAFF. The genes are TRBV28 and TRBJ1-1; 7 bases are shared with TRBD1. Germline lookup yields CDR1 MDHEN and CDR2 SYDVKM. With V trimmed by 3 bases and J by 2 bases, 3 bases remained unmatched. The CDR3 consists of 14 residues.

The V call is TRBV2, the J call TRBJ1-1; D is undetermined. This CDR3 is built from 14 residues. Germline V gene lookup returns CDR1 SNHLY and CDR2 FYNNEI. V gave up 7 bases and J gave up 1 base, with 13 bases separating them. The CDR3 DNA reads TGTGCCAGCACCCCCTTTCCCAGGAACACTGAAGCTTTCTTT. Translation gives CASTPFPRNTEAFF.

The chain employs TRBV5-1 and TRBJ2-7; D might be TRBD1 (6 bases). Trimming took 4 bases from V and 0 from J, leaving 8 bases between them. The CDR3 is made up of 13 amino acids. The germline CDR1 and CDR2 sequences are SGHRS and YFSETQ. The DNA for the CDR3 is TGCGCCAGCAGCCAGGGGTCCTCCTACGAGCAGTACTTC. Its protein product is CASSQGSSYEQYF.